These T cell receptor beta chains were read from a single sample in a study of cytomegalovirus exposure and HLA in healthy donors. Here immunoSEQ multiplex PCR was the method, and the copy in TCRdb shows in-frame clones only, minus some. Of 100,000 or so clones listed, around three quarters are singletons. Sequenced: PBMCs. These receptor sequences come from a woman aged 40 to 50 in good health and CMV-seropositive. Each CDR3 is given with its conserved first and last residue. A D gene is named only where the DNA matches it firmly. Clone sizes are given selectively: once, few, many, or a class where the clone is expanded.

cdr3_aa: CASSVEAGDASGEQYF
cdr3_nt: TGTGCCAGCAGCGTAGAGGCAGGGGATGCCTCTGGGGAGCAGTACTTC
j_call: TRBJ2-7
d_call: .
clone_size: .
v_call: TRBV9

cdr3_aa: CATRARGQGEEAFF
cdr3_nt: TGTGCCACTAGGGCCAGGGGACAGGGGGAAGAAGCTTTCTTT
j_call: TRBJ1-1
d_call: TRBD1
clone_size: .
v_call: TRBV19

cdr3_aa: CASSLSGLATTGELFF
cdr3_nt: TGTGCCAGCAGCTTAAGTGGACTAGCGACCACCGGGGAGCTGTTTTTT
j_call: TRBJ2-2
d_call: TRBD2
clone_size: .
v_call: TRBV7-6

cdr3_aa: CASSQEWGGASNNEQFF
cdr3_nt: TGCGCCAGCAGCCAAGAATGGGGGGGGGCTTCAAATAATGAGCAGTTCTTC
j_call: TRBJ2-1
d_call: .
clone_size: .
v_call: TRBV4-3

cdr3_aa: CASIPTSGSSYEQYF
cdr3_nt: TGTGCCAGCATCCCGACTAGCGGGAGCTCCTACGAGCAGTACTTC
j_call: TRBJ2-7
d_call: TRBD2
clone_size: medium-sized
v_call: TRBV7-9

cdr3_aa: CATRRGSSQETQYF
cdr3_nt: TGTGCCACCCGAAGGGGGTCCTCCCAAGAGACCCAGTACTTC
j_call: TRBJ2-5
d_call: .
clone_size: .
v_call: TRBV19

cdr3_aa: CASSPGGTSGGSYEQYF
cdr3_nt: TGTGCCAGCAGCCCAGGGGGGACTAGCGGGGGTTCCTACGAGCAGTACTTC
j_call: TRBJ2-7
d_call: TRBD2
clone_size: .
v_call: TRBV4-2

cdr3_aa: CASSLTASGSNTGELFF
cdr3_nt: TGTGCCAGCAGCTTAACTGCCAGCGGGTCGAACACCGGGGAGCTGTTTTTT
j_call: TRBJ2-2
d_call: .
clone_size: .
v_call: TRBV7-3

cdr3_aa: CASSVEGGQGTDTQYF
cdr3_nt: TGTGCCAGCAGCGTAGAGGGGGGACAGGGCACAGATACGCAGTATTTT
j_call: TRBJ2-3
d_call: TRBD1
clone_size: .
v_call: TRBV9

cdr3_aa: CASSEEETPYNEQFF
cdr3_nt: TGTGCCAGCAGTGAAGAGGAGACTCCATACAATGAGCAGTTCTTC
j_call: TRBJ2-1
d_call: .
clone_size: .
v_call: TRBV6-1

cdr3_aa: CASSSGLAGGQETQYF
cdr3_nt: TGTGCCAGCAGCTCGGGACTAGCGGGAGGACAGGAGACCCAGTACTTC
j_call: TRBJ2-5
d_call: TRBD2
clone_size: .
v_call: TRBV7-2

cdr3_aa: CASSIGLERYEQYF
cdr3_nt: TGTGCCAGTAGTATTGGACTGGAGAGATACGAGCAGTACTTC
j_call: TRBJ2-7
d_call: .
clone_size: .
v_call: TRBV19

cdr3_aa: CASGVTAGVVNEQFF
cdr3_nt: TGTGCCAGCGGGGTGACGGCGGGAGTAGTAAATGAGCAGTTCTTC
j_call: TRBJ2-1
d_call: TRBD2
clone_size: few
v_call: TRBV27

cdr3_aa: CASSKEGQIYEQYF
cdr3_nt: TGTGCCAGCAGCAAGGAGGGACAGATCTACGAGCAGTACTTC
j_call: TRBJ2-7
d_call: .
clone_size: few
v_call: TRBV7-9

cdr3_aa: CASSFGLAGDTQYF
cdr3_nt: TGTGCCAGCAGTTTCGGACTAGCGGGCGATACGCAGTATTTT
j_call: TRBJ2-3
d_call: TRBD2
clone_size: .
v_call: TRBV6-5

cdr3_aa: CASKVQGPTGELFF
cdr3_nt: TGTGCCAGCAAAGTGCAGGGGCCCACCGGGGAGCTGTTTTTT
j_call: TRBJ2-2
d_call: .
clone_size: .
v_call: TRBV2

cdr3_aa: CATSRDIVNSYEQYF
cdr3_nt: TGTGCCACCAGCAGAGATATCGTAAACTCCTACGAGCAGTACTTC
j_call: TRBJ2-7
d_call: .
clone_size: .
v_call: TRBV15

cdr3_aa: CASSTWTGGETNEKLFF
cdr3_nt: TGTGCCAGTAGTACCTGGACAGGGGGGGAAACTAATGAAAAACTGTTTTTT
j_call: TRBJ1-4
d_call: TRBD1
clone_size: once
v_call: TRBV19

cdr3_aa: CASSPGPTPNQPQHF
cdr3_nt: TGTGCCAGCTCACCTGGTCCCACTCCCAATCAGCCCCAGCATTTT
j_call: TRBJ1-5
d_call: .
clone_size: few
v_call: TRBV18

cdr3_aa: CAIKTAGSYEQYF
cdr3_nt: TGTGCCATCAAGACGGCGGGCTCCTACGAGCAGTACTTC
j_call: TRBJ2-7
d_call: .
clone_size: .
v_call: TRBV10-3

cdr3_aa: CASSWRSSEQFF
cdr3_nt: TGTGCCAGCAGTTGGAGAAGCAGTGAGCAGTTCTTC
j_call: TRBJ2-1
d_call: .
clone_size: .
v_call: TRBV7-3

cdr3_aa: CASSVTSGRGYNEQFF
cdr3_nt: TGTGCCAGCAGTGTGACTAGCGGGAGAGGGTACAATGAGCAGTTCTTC
j_call: TRBJ2-1
d_call: TRBD2
clone_size: .
v_call: TRBV2

cdr3_aa: CASSMLAGVENEQFF
cdr3_nt: TGTGCCAGTAGTATGTTAGCGGGAGTGGAGAATGAGCAGTTCTTC
j_call: TRBJ2-1
d_call: TRBD2
clone_size: .
v_call: TRBV19

cdr3_aa: CASSQDTSAYSYEQYF
cdr3_nt: TGCGCCAGCAGCCAAGATACCAGCGCCTACTCCTACGAGCAGTACTTC
j_call: TRBJ2-7
d_call: .
clone_size: .
v_call: TRBV4-1

cdr3_aa: CASSLLVQGATGELFF
cdr3_nt: TGTGCCAGCAGCTTATTAGTTCAGGGCGCCACCGGGGAGCTGTTTTTT
j_call: TRBJ2-2
d_call: .
clone_size: .
v_call: TRBV5-8

cdr3_aa: CASSQDTRGTQYF
cdr3_nt: TGCGCCAGCAGCCAAGACACCCGGGGGACCCAGTACTTC
j_call: TRBJ2-5
d_call: .
clone_size: .
v_call: TRBV4-3

cdr3_aa: CASSLDEDQPQHF
cdr3_nt: TGTGCCAGCAGCTTAGATGAGGATCAGCCCCAGCATTTT
j_call: TRBJ1-5
d_call: .
clone_size: .
v_call: TRBV11-2